Listed below are T cell receptor beta chains from one sample, sequenced in a study of shared T cell receptors in the human thymus. The assay was immunoSEQ multiplex PCR, and TCRdb's table has in-frame clones only and misses some. The table lists more than 550,000 clones, 80% to 90% of them singletons. The same data also contributed to another study, on human thymus T cells.

The sequenced sample consisted of thymocytes. The source is a girl under three years old with a congenital heart defect. The CDR3 runs from the conserved cysteine through the conserved F or W. D genes are given only for firm matches. Clone size is not always given. Where it is, it says once, few, many or a class for expanded clones.

clone_size	v_call	j_call	d_call	cdr3_nt	cdr3_aa
NA	TRBV4-3	TRBJ2-7	NA	TGCGCCAGCAGCCAGGTCCGGGGGAAAAACGAGCAGTACTTC	CASSQVRGKNEQYF
NA	TRBV7-6	TRBJ2-7	NA	TGTGCCAGCAGCGCCTCTCGGGGGTTCTACGAGCAGTACTTC	CASSASRGFYEQYF
NA	TRBV7-2	TRBJ1-2	NA	TGTGCCAGCAGCTATAGAGCAGGGCTACGAGTCTATGGCTACACCTTC	CASSYRAGLRVYGYTF
few	TRBV6-1	TRBJ2-1	TRBD2	TGTGCCAGCAGTGAAGTCGCTAGCGGGGGGGCATACAATGAGCAGTTCTTC	CASSEVASGGAYNEQFF
NA	TRBV7-9	TRBJ2-2	NA	TGTGCCAGCAGCTTAGACCTGGGACAACGGCGTAAAGGGGAGCTGTTTTTT	CASSLDLGQRRKGELFF
NA	TRBV6-4	TRBJ2-1	TRBD2	TGTGCCAGCAGTGAAGCGGGGGGGTACAATGAGCAGTTCTTC	CASSEAGGYNEQFF
NA	TRBV5-1	TRBJ1-1	TRBD1	TGCGCCAGCAGCCCCCGGGACAGTCCTGAAGCTTTCTTT	CASSPRDSPEAFF
NA	TRBV5-1	TRBJ2-7	TRBD2	TGCGCCAGCAGCCTCCGGTCTAGCGGGATCTACGAGCAGTACTTC	CASSLRSSGIYEQYF
NA	TRBV29-1	TRBJ2-1	NA	TGCAGCGTTTCTAATGAGCAGTTCTTC	CSVSNEQFF
NA	TRBV9	TRBJ2-7	TRBD2	TGTGCCAGCAGCCCTGGACTAGCGGGGGCCTACGAGCAGTACTTC	CASSPGLAGAYEQYF
NA	TRBV7-2	TRBJ2-7	NA	TGTGCCAGCAGCTTCCAAACCTACGAGCAGTACTTC	CASSFQTYEQYF
NA	TRBV2	TRBJ1-2	NA	TGTGCCAGCAGAGGAGAGCCCGTGTCGGGAAACTATGGCTACACCTTC	CASRGEPVSGNYGYTF
NA	TRBV15	TRBJ2-7	NA	TGTGCCACCAGCAAAAGGGGATGTAGTGGGACTGGCCCCTACGAGCAGTACTTC	CATSKRGCSGTGPYEQYF
NA	TRBV7-8	TRBJ2-3	NA	TGTGCCAGCAGCCTCAGGGGTGGTGCAGATACGCAGTATTTT	CASSLRGGADTQYF
NA	TRBV13	TRBJ1-6	TRBD1	TGTGCCAGCAGCTTATTTCCCCCGGACAGGGGGAATTCACCCCTCCACTTT	CASSLFPPDRGNSPLHF
once	TRBV10-2	TRBJ2-5	TRBD2	TGCGCCAGCAGTGAAAAACTAGCGGAAAGGAGGGAGACCCAGTACTTC	CASSEKLAERRETQYF
NA	TRBV15	TRBJ1-5	NA	TGTGCCACCAGCAGAGATCATAGAGAAGACGGAGTTAGCAATCAGCCCCAGCATTTT	CATSRDHREDGVSNQPQHF
NA	TRBV30	TRBJ1-5	NA	TGTGCCTGGAGTCTGTGTGCACCTAAAGGGGGACAGCCCCAGCATTTT	CAWSLCAPKGGQPQHF
NA	TRBV7-2	TRBJ1-2	TRBD1	TGTGCCAGCAGCTCGTGGACAGGGCGGCTTGACTATGGCTACACCTTC	CASSSWTGRLDYGYTF
NA	TRBV5-5	TRBJ1-2	NA	TGTGCCAGCAGCTTGACCCTCCTTACTACATATGGCTACACCTTC	CASSLTLLTTYGYTF
NA	TRBV5-4	TRBJ2-1	NA	TGTGCCAGCAGCTTGCAGGGCAATGAGCAGTTCTTC	CASSLQGNEQFF